The 20 T cell receptor beta chains in this list originate from one sample, sequenced in a study of OX40 agonist ivuxolimab in advanced cancers. Sequencing was performed with immunoSEQ multiplex PCR; in TCRdb, only in-frame clones are kept and a portion is missing. Among about 90,000 clones, around nine tenths were seen once, and the ten largest hold approximately 1.3%. The specimen was CD4+ or CD8+ T cells sorted from blood, collected in a trial of the OX40 agonist ivuxolimab. The source of these receptors is an adult with an advanced solid tumor such as melanoma, head and neck, liver or kidney cancer.

Regarding this clone: The conserved phenylalanine or tryptophan normally closing the CDR3 is absent here, so this likely arose from a read error. The chain carries TRBV15 and TRBJ1-2; D is perhaps TRBD1 (6 bases). The length of the CDR3 is 17 residues. CDR1 is LNHNV and CDR2 is YYDKDF in the germline V gene (reference sequence). With 0 bases removed from V and 8 bases from J, the gap between germline ends came to 22 bases. The CDR3 bases are TGTGCCACCAGCAGAGAGGCCCTCGGGGGGCGCGGAGGCGGCTACACCCTC. As protein: CATSREALGGRGGGYTL.

J is TRBJ2-1 and V is TRBV19, with TRBD2 matching over 8 bases. The V segment lost 2 bases and the J segment 5 bases; nucleotides outside the gene matches: 5. The germline CDR1 and CDR2 sequences are LNHDA and SQIVND (reference sequence). The CDR3 consists of 15 residues. CDR3 sequence: CASSISGGNHNEQFF. CDR3 nucleotide sequence: TGTGCCAGTAGTATATCGGGGGGGAACCACAATGAGCAGTTCTTC. The variable domain in full, completed from reference TRBV19 and TRBJ2-1, reads DGGITQSPKYLFRKEGQNVTLSCEQNLNHDAMYWYRQDPGQGLRLIYYSQIVNDFQKGDIAEGYSVSREKKESFPLTVTSAQKNPTAFYLCASSISGGNHNEQFFGPGTRLTVL.

As for this clone: The same CDR3 also results from other DNA sequences found in this sample. This chain uses TRBV20-1 with TRBJ1-1; TRBD1 is a possible D gene (5 bases). The V end lost 6 bases, the J end lost 6 bases, and 8 bases lay between the germline ends. Germline CDR1 is DFQATT and CDR2 is SNEGSKA (reference sequence). The CDR3 contains 10 residues. CDR3 in amino acids: CSAGGAEAFF. As DNA, the CDR3 is TGCAGTGCCGGGGGAGCTGAAGCTTTCTTT.

This clone was counted a few times. The chain couples TRBV7-2 to TRBJ2-1, with 7 bases lining up with TRBD2. Germline V gene data show CDR1 as SGHTA and CDR2 as FQGNSA. Trimming removed 0 bases from V and 15 bases from J; junction bases left unmatched: 8. The length of the CDR3 is 13 residues. The CDR3 DNA reads as TGTGCCAGCAGCTTAGCTAGCCAGCGGGGTCGGTTCTTC. Amino acid sequence: CASSLASQRGRFF.

V usage is TRBV11-1 and J usage is TRBJ1-1; 7 nucleotides match TRBD1. The germline V gene encodes CDR1 SGHAT and CDR2 FQDESV (reference sequence). CDR3 length: 17 residues. Trimming cost V 5 bases and J 0 bases; bases outside gene matches: 12. DNA for the CDR3: TGTGCCAGCAGCCGACGACAGGGCCCTATGATGAACACTGAAGCTTTCTTT. Translating gives CASSRRQGPMMNTEAFF.

The chain is built from TRBV28 and TRBJ2-1, with 14 bases lining up with TRBD2. CDR3 length equals 15 residues. V gave up 5 bases and J gave up 10 bases; unmatched junction bases: 7. The germline V gene has CDR1 MDHEN and CDR2 SYDVKM. The CDR3 loop is CASSPGTSGSGEQFF. The DNA of the CDR3 is TGTGCCAGCAGTCCCGGGACTAGCGGGAGCGGAGAGCAGTTCTTC.

The chain combines TRBV18 with TRBJ2-1; 13 positions agree with TRBD2. The V and J ends lost 3 bases and 12 bases, in that order; junction bases with no gene match: 5. CDR3 length: 14 amino acids. Per germline, CDR1 KGHSH and CDR2 LQKENI. The CDR3 coding sequence is TGTGCCAGCTCACCTGCCGGGACTAGCGGGATGCAGTTCTTC. This translates into CASSPAGTSGMQFF.

V usage is TRBV7-9 and J usage is TRBJ1-4, with D perhaps TRBD1 (6 bases). Germline V gene sequence: CDR1 SEHNR, CDR2 FQNEAQ (reference sequence). The CDR3 runs 19 residues. Trimming removed 1 base from V and 2 bases from J, with 20 bases in between. The CDR3 DNA follows: TGTGCCAGCAGCTTAGGTCTACAGGGAAGAAGGGCGACTAATGAAAAACTGTTTTTT. Residues: CASSLGLQGRRATNEKLFF.

The CDR3 coding sequence is TGTGCCAGCAGCTTAGAGGGGATGGGAAAACTGTTTTTT. It specifies CASSLEGMGKLFF. The chain combines TRBV7-6 with TRBJ1-4, with a weak D call TRBD1 (5 bases). There are 13 residues in the CDR3. Trimming pared 1 base from V and 10 bases from J, leaving 10 bases between. Germline V gene lookup returns CDR1 SGHVS and CDR2 FNYEAQ.

The sample holds one count of this clone. V gene TRBV5-5 combines with J gene TRBJ1-2; D is ambiguous. There are 13 residues in the CDR3. V lost 4 bases and J 6 bases, leaving 13 bases between the germline ends. Per germline, CDR1 SGHKS and CDR2 YYEKEE (reference sequence). CDR3 coding DNA: TGTGCCAGCAGCGCGACGATTGGGAATGGCTACACCTTC. Translated, it gives CASSATIGNGYTF.

A few counts support this clone. This rearrangement joins TRBV7-2 to TRBJ1-2; no firm D call. The CDR3 covers 12 residues. Per the germline V gene, CDR1 is SGHTA and CDR2 is FQGNSA. The V end lost 5 bases, the J end lost 3 bases, and 7 bases lay between the germline ends. CDR3 nucleotides: TGTGCCAGCAGCGGGGTGGACTATGGCTACACCTTC. Translation gives CASSGVDYGYTF.

The CDR3 nucleotides read TGCGCCAGCAGCTTGTCCCCAGGGATGAACACTGAAGCTTTCTTT. It encodes CASSLSPGMNTEAFF. The genes are TRBV5-1 and TRBJ1-1, with D possibly matching TRBD1 (5 bases). CDR1 and CDR2 from the germline V gene are SGHRS and YFSETQ. The length of the CDR3 is 15 residues. The V end was cut by 1 base, the J end by 0 bases, with 10 bases between.

V gene TRBV19 combines with J gene TRBJ1-5; no reliable D call. Trimming cost V 7 bases and J 3 bases, with 10 bases left between them. The CDR3 runs 13 residues. The germline V gene has CDR1 LNHDA and CDR2 SQIVND (reference sequence). This CDR3 is CASNKDPNQPQHF. The CDR3 nucleotides are TGTGCCAGTAACAAGGACCCCAATCAGCCCCAGCATTTT.

CDR3 in amino acids: CASSLGRGLRLNYEQYF. CDR3 sequence (DNA): TGTGCCAGCAGCTTAGGTAGAGGTCTGAGACTAAACTACGAGCAGTACTTC. V gene TRBV7-8 combines with J gene TRBJ2-7, with D maybe TRBD2 (5 bases). The CDR3 totals 17 residues. Germline loops: CDR1 SGHVS, CDR2 FQNEAQ. Trimming removed 1 base from V and 3 bases from J, with 19 bases in between.

The chain uses TRBV5-6 and TRBJ1-3, with a weak D call TRBD1 (5 bases). CDR3 length: 19 amino acids. Looked up from germline, CDR1 is SGHDT and CDR2 is YYEEEE. Trimming stripped 2 bases from V and 2 bases from J, with 23 bases between. CDR3: CASSFSARGPTITGNTIYF. CDR3 DNA sequence: TGTGCCAGCAGCTTCTCCGCGAGGGGACCCACTATAACTGGAAACACCATATATTTT.

V is TRBV5-1 and J is TRBJ1-4; D is uncertain. Germline lookup yields CDR1 SGHRS and CDR2 YFSETQ. Trimming left V 0 bases short and J 7 bases short, with 16 bases between. This CDR3 is built from 16 residues. The CDR3 coding sequence is TGCGCCAGCAGCTTGGGGCAGGTTTCCGCACCTGAAAAACTGTTTTTT. It specifies CASSLGQVSAPEKLFF.

The chain carries TRBV9 and TRBJ1-2; TRBD1 matches at 8 bases. Per the germline V gene, CDR1 is SGDLS and CDR2 is YYNGEE. The V and J ends lost 3 bases and 0 bases, in that order; junction bases with no gene match: 1. There are 14 residues in the CDR3. As DNA, the CDR3 is TGTGCCAGCAGCGGGACAGGGACTAACTATGGCTACACCTTC. Residues: CASSGTGTNYGYTF.

The chain employs TRBV10-3 and TRBJ1-2, with 8 bases matching TRBD1. V shed 7 bases, J shed 6 bases, and the junction held 10 bases outside the gene matches. Germline CDR1 ENHRY, CDR2 SYGVKD. This CDR3 has 14 amino acids. The CDR3 bases are TGTGCCATCACTCTACGACAGGGGATAGATGGCTACACCTTC. Translated, it gives CAITLRQGIDGYTF.

The chain carries TRBV7-2 and TRBJ1-5; D not certain. V lost 2 bases and J lost 4, with 9 bases in between. Germline V gene data show CDR1 as SGHTA and CDR2 as FQGNSA. This CDR3 contains 14 residues. The CDR3 sequence: CASSLTGGNQPQHF. The CDR3 DNA is TGTGCCAGCAGCTTAACGGGAGGGAATCAGCCCCAGCATTTT.

This rearrangement joins TRBV30 to TRBJ1-5; D may be TRBD1 (5 bases). Germline V gives CDR1 GTSNPN, CDR2 SVGIG (reference sequence). The CDR3 runs to 14 residues. Trimming cost V 2 bases and J 0 bases, with 8 bases left between them. CDR3 in DNA: TGTGCCTGGAGTCAAGGGGTTAGCAATCAGCCCCAGCATTTT. This encodes CAWSQGVSNQPQHF.